This T cell receptor (beta chain) was sequenced during a study of T cell responses to AZD1222 COVID-19 vaccine. Notes on the study in general: In the spike-specific TCR repertoire, nearly half reportedly target unmutated variant regions. Just a handful of AZD1222 recipients were seropositive at baseline. Clonal diversity was possibly underestimated, and white British individuals and females predominated among donors.

V was trimmed by 5 bases and J by 5 bases, leaving 17 bases between them. Germline V lookup: CDR1 SGHRS, CDR2 YFSETQ. The CDR3 loop spans 14 amino acids. Libraries were prepared by immunoSEQ multiplex PCR; TCRdb keeps only in-frame clonotypes and omits some of them. The table lists roughly 120,000 clones, approximately 86% of them singletons, with over 10% in the top ten. This clone occurred once. Its antigen remains unknown. The chain recombines TRBV5-1 with TRBJ2-7; D not certain. Source: peripheral blood, taken on day 0 of MenACWY control vaccination. The sequence was obtained from an adult in good health. The CDR3 DNA follows: TGCGCCAGCAGACCCGGACCGGGCTCGGACGAGCAGTACTTC. Encoded protein: CASRPGPGSDEQYF. Filled out from reference TRBV5-1 and TRBJ2-7, the complete variable domain reads KAGVTQTPRYLIKTRGQQVTLSCSPISGHRSVSWYQQTPGQGLQFLFEYFSETQRNKGNFPGRFSGRQFSNSRSEMNVSTLELGDSALYLCASRPGPGSDEQYFGPGTRLTVT.